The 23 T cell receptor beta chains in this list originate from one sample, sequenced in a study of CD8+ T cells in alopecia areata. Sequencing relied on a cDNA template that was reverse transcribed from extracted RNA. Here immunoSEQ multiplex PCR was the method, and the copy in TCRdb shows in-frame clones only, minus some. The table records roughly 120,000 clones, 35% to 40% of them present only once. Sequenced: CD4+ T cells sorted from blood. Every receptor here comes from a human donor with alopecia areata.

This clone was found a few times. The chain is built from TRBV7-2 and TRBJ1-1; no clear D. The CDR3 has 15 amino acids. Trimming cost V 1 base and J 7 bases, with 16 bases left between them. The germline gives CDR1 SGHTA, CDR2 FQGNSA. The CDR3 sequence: CASSLVNVGSREAFF. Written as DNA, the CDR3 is TGTGCCAGCAGCTTAGTTAATGTGGGGTCCCGTGAAGCTTTCTTT.

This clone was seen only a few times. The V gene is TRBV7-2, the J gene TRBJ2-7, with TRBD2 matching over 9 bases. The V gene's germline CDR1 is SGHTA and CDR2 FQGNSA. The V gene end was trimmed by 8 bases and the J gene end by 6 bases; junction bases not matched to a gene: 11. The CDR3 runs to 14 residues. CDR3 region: CASSGASGTREQYF. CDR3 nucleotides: TGTGCCAGCTCTGGGGCTAGCGGGACTCGCGAGCAGTACTTC.

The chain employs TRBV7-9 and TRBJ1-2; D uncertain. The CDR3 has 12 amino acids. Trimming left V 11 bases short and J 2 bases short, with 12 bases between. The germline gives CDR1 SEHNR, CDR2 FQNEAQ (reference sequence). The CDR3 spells CAVAQQNYGYTF. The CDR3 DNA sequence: TGTGCCGTCGCCCAGCAGAACTATGGCTACACCTTC.

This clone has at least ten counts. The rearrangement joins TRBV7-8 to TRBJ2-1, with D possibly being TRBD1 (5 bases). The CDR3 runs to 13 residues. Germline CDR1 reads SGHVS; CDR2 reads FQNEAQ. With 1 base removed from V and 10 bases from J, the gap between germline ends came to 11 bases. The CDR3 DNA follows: TGTGCCAGCAGCTTAGACCAGGGCTTGGAGCAGTTCTTC. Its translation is CASSLDQGLEQFF.

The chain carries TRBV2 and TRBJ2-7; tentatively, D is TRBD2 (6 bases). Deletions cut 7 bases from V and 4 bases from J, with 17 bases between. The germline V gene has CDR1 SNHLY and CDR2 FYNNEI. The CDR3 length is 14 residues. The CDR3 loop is CASTFTGARYEQYF. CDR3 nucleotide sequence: TGTGCCAGCACCTTCACGGGAGCGCGGTACGAGCAGTACTTC.

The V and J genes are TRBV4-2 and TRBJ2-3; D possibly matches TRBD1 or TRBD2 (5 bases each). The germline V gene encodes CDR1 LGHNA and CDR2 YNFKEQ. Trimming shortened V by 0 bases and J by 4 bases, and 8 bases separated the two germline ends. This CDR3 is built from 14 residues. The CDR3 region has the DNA TGTGCCAGCAGCCAAGATAGGGGAGCAGATACGCAGTATTTT. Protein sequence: CASSQDRGADTQYF.

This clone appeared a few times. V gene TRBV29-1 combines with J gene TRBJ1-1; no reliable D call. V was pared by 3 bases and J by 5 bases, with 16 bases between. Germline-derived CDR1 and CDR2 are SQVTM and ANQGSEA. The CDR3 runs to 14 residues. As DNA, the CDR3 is TGCAGCGTTGAGGGCCCGGGGTTGGGAACTGAAGCTTTCTTT. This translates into CSVEGPGLGTEAFF.

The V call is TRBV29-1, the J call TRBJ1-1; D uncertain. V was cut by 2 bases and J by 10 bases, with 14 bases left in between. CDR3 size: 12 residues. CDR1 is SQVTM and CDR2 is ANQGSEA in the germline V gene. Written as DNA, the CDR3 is TGCAGCGTTGAACTTATGGCAGGTCCAGCTTTCTTT. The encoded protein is CSVELMAGPAFF.

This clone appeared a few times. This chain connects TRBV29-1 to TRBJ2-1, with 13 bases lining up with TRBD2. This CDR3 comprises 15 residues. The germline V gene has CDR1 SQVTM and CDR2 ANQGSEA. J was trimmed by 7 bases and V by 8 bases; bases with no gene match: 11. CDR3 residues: CSSEGTSGMGNEQFF. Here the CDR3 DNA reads TGCAGCTCCGAGGGGACTAGCGGGATGGGGAATGAGCAGTTCTTC.

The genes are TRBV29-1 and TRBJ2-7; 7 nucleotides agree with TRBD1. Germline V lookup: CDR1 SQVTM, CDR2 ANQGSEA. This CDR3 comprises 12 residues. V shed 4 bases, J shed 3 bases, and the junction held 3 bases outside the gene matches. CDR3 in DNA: TGCAGCGTTGGACAGGGCGACTACGAGCAGTACTTC. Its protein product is CSVGQGDYEQYF.

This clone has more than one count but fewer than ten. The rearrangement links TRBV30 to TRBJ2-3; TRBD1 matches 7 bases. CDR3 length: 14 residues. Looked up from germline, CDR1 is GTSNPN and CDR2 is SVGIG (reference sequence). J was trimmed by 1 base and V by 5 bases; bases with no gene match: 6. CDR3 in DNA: TGTGCCTGGCGTTTAACAGGGGGCACAGATACGCAGTATTTT. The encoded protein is CAWRLTGGTDTQYF.

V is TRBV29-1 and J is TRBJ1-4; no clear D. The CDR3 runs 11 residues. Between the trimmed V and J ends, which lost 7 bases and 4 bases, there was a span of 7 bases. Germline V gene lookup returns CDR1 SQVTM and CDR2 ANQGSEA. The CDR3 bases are TGCAGCGCCCGGAGTAATGAAAAACTGTTTTTT. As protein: CSARSNEKLFF.

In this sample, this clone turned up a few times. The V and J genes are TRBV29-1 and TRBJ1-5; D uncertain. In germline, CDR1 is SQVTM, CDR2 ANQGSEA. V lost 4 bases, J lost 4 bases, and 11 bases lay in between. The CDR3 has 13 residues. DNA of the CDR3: TGCAGCGTTGGAAGCCAGACAAATCAGCCCCAGCATTTT. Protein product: CSVGSQTNQPQHF.

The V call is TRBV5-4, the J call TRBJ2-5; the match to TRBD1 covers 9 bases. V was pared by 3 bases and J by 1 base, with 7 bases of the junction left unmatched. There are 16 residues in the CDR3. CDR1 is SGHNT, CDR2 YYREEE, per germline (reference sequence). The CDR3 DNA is TGTGCCAGCAGCTCCTTGGACAGGGGAGCCCAAGAGACCCAGTACTTC. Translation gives CASSSLDRGAQETQYF.

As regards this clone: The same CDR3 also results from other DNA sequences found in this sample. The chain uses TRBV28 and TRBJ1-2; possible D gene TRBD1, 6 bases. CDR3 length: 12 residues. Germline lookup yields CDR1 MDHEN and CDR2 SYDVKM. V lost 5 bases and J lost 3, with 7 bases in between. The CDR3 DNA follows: TGTGCCAGCAGTAGACAGGACTATGGCTACACCTTC. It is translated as CASSRQDYGYTF.

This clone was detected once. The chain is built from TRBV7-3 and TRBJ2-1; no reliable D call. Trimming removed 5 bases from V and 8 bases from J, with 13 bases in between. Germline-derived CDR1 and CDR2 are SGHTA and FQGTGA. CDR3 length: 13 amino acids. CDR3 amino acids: CASSLTASDEQFF. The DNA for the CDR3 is TGTGCCAGCAGCCTCACCGCCTCCGATGAGCAGTTCTTC.

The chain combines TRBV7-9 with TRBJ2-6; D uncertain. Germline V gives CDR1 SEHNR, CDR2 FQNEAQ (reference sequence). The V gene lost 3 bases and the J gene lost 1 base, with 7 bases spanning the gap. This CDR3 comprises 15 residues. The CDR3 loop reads CASSLVFSGANVLTF. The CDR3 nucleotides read TGTGCCAGCAGCTTGGTGTTTTCTGGGGCCAACGTCCTGACTTTC.

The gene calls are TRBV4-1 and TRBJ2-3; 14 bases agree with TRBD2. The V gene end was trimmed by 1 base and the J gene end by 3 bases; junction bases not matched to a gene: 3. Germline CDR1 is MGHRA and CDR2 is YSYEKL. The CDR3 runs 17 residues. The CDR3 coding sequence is TGCGCCAGCAGCCAAGCCGGGACTAGCGGGAGAACAGATACGCAGTATTTT. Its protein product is CASSQAGTSGRTDTQYF.

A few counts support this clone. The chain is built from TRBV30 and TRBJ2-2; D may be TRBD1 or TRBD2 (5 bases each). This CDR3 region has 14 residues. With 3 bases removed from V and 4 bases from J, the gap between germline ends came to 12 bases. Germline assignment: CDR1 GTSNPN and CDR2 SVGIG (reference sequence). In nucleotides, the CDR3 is TGTGCCTGGAGCCGGGACGCCAGCACCGGGGAGCTGTTTTTT. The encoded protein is CAWSRDASTGELFF.

CDR3 bases: TGCAGTGCTAGGGTTAACTACGAGCAGTACTTC. Translated, it gives CSARVNYEQYF. The genes are TRBV20-1 and TRBJ2-7, with D hard to call. Trimming shortened V by 3 bases and J by 3 bases, and 6 bases separated the two germline ends. The CDR3 has 11 residues. Germline V gene data show CDR1 as DFQATT and CDR2 as SNEGSKA (reference sequence).

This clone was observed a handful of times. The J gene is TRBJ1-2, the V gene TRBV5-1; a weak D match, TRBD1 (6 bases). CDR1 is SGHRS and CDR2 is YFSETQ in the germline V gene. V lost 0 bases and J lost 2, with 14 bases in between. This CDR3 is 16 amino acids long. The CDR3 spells CASSLVPWTENYGYTF. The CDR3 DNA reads TGCGCCAGCAGCTTGGTCCCTTGGACAGAAAACTATGGCTACACCTTC. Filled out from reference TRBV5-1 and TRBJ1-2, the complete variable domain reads KAGVTQTPRYLIKTRGQQVTLSCSPISGHRSVSWYQQTPGQGLQFLFEYFSETQRNKGNFPGRFSGRQFSNSRSEMNVSTLELGDSALYLCASSLVPWTENYGYTFGSGTRLTVV.

The DNA for the CDR3 is TGCAGCGTCCGGGACAGGGGGCTTGTAGAGCAGTTCTTC. Amino acids: CSVRDRGLVEQFF. The gene calls are TRBV29-1 and TRBJ2-1; TRBD1 aligns across 12 bases. Germline loops: CDR1 SQVTM, CDR2 ANQGSEA. The trim removed 6 bases at V and 10 bases at J, leaving 7 bases unmatched. The CDR3 totals 13 residues.

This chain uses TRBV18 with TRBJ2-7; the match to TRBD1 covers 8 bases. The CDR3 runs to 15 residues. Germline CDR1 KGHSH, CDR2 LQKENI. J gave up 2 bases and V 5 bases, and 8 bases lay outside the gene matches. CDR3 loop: CASSEGTGLPYEQYF. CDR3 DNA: TGTGCCAGCTCAGAGGGGACAGGTCTACCCTACGAGCAGTACTTC.